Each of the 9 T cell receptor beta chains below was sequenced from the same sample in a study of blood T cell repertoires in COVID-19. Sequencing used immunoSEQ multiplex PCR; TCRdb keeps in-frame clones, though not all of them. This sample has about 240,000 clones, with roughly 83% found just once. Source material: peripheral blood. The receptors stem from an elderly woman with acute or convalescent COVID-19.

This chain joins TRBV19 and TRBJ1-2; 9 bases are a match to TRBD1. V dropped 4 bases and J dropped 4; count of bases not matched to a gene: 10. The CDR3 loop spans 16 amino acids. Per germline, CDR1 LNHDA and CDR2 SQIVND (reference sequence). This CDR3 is CASSTWTGVSGYGYTF. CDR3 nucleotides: TGTGCCAGTAGTACCTGGACAGGGGTTTCGGGCTATGGCTACACCTTC.

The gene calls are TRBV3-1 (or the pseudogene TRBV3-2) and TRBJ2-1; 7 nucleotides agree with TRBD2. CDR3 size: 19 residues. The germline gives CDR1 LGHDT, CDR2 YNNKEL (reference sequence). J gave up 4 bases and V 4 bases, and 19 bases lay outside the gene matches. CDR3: CASSRRSTPTSPIYNEQFF. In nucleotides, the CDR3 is TGTGCCAGCAGCCGCCGGTCTACACCGACTAGCCCTATATACAATGAGCAGTTCTTC.

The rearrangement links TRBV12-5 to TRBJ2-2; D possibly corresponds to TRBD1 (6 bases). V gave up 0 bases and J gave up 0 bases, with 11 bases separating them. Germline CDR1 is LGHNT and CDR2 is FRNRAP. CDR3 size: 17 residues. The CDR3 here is CASGLVLGASNTGELFF. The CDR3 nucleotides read TGTGCTAGTGGTTTGGTACTGGGGGCGTCGAACACCGGGGAGCTGTTTTTT.

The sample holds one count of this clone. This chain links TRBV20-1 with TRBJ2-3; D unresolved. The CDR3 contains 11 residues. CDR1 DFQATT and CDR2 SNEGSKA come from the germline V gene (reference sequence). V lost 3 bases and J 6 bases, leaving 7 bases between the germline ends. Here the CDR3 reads CSASGPDTQYF. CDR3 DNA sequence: TGCAGTGCTAGTGGGCCGGATACGCAGTATTTT.

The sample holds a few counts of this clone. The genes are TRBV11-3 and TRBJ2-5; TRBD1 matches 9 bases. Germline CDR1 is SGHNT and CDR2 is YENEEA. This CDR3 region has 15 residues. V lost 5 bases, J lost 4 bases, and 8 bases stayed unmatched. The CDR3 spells CASSPTGGITETQYF. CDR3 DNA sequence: TGTGCCAGCAGCCCGACAGGGGGAATCACAGAGACCCAGTACTTC.

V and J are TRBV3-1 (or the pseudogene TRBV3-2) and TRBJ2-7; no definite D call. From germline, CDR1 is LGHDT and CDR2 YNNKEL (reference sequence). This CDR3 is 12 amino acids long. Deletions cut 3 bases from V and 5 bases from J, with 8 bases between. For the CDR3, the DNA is TGTGCCAGCAGCCAGAGCCCACACGAGCAGTACTTC. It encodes CASSQSPHEQYF.

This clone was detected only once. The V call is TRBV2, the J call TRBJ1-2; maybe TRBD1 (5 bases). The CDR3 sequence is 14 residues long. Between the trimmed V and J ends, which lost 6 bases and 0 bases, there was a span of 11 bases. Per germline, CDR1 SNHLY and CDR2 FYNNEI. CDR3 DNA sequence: TGTGCCAGCAGCCAGACAGCCTCTAACTATGGCTACACCTTC. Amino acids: CASSQTASNYGYTF.

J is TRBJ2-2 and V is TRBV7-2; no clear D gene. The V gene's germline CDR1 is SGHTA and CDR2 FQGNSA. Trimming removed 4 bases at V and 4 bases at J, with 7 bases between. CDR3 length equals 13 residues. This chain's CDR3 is CASSSKLTGELFF. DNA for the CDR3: TGTGCCAGCAGCTCCAAGCTCACCGGGGAGCTGTTTTTT.

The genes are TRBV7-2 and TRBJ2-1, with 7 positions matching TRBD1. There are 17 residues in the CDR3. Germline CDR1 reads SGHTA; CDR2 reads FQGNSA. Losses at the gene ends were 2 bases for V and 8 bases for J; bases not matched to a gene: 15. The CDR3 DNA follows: TGTGCCAGCAGCTTAACGACCCCCGGTCGAGGGGGCCATGAGCAGTTCTTC. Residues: CASSLTTPGRGGHEQFF.